Below, one TCR beta chain is given with its context. Original processing methods: Reference gene primer amplification in the assay estimated nucleated cell counts. The protocol was immunoSEQ multiplex PCR, while the TCRdb copy is restricted to in-frame clones and leaves out a portion. V, J and clone size reflect that table, while D and trimming were determined from the DNA. The data contain 74,000 or so clones, around 89% of them seen just once; the ten biggest clones take up 2.7%. This entry comes from a study of blood T cell repertoires in COVID-19. Turning to the study itself: T cells, B-cell-depleted T cells, or PBMCs supplied cDNA or gDNA.

Sequenced: peripheral blood. The sequence came from a man in his fifties or sixties with acute or convalescent COVID-19.

CDR3 coding DNA: TGTGCCAGCAGTGTAGGAGTTTACTACGAGCAGTACGTC. Translation gives CASSVGVYYEQYV. The rearrangement links TRBV2 to TRBJ2-7; D uncertain. Germline CDR1 is SNHLY and CDR2 is FYNNEI. V was pared by 4 bases and J by 3 bases, with 10 bases between. This CDR3 contains 13 residues.